The T cell receptor beta chain described here comes from a study of monozygotic twins with cystic fibrosis (dated by TCRdb to about 2021). Concerning the study at large: Around 3 micrograms of fragmented DNA went through approximately 14 PCR cycles to produce barcoded libraries. Made up mostly of children and adolescents, the cohort included ten female and six male twin pairs ranging in age from roughly 2.0 to 40 years, with a median of about 9.5 years. Data for three of the twin pairs had already been reported earlier in a different context. On the day blood was drawn, the twins' weight-for-height and FEVPerc (FEV1 disease centile) were ranked against those of the roughly 970 cohort participants. To gauge how much genetics shapes V and J gene usage, the researchers compared TCR beta repertoires both within and across 16 monozygotic twin pairs who have cystic fibrosis. Points the paper makes about the study in general: Simpson clonality was generally low (median about 0.009), which suggests a naive-dominated repertoire, and clonality was higher in the most severely affected patients. No association turned up between shared CDR3 numbers and age, concordance or disease severity, and the cohort was small. Sharing of nucleotide-identical clonotypes was significantly greater within monozygotic CF twin pairs than between unrelated CF individuals (P = 0.000026, Mann-Whitney). The greatest similarity to the co-twin was observed for V gene usage in 13 of 16 pairs and for J usage in 8 of 16 pairs, which suggested genetic constraints.

With regard to this clone: The antigen it binds to is not known. The sample holds no much larger clone one base away, and base qualities are not on file.

Following the manufacturer's instructions, TCR beta CDR3 regions were amplified by multiplex PCR with the immunoSEQ immune profiling system. Sequencing was performed on an Illumina NextSeq system. The source study handled its data this way. Sequence data were processed on the immunoSEQ Analyzer platform, and clonality was calculated as the square root of Simpson's index of productive rearrangements. Similarity in V and J usage was measured by Jensen-Shannon distance, and OLGA was used to compute CDR3 generation probabilities. The researchers looked up shared CDR3 sequences in the immuneACCESS database (August 2020) and in VDJdb (December 2020). TCRdb carries this immuneACCESS record with in-frame sequences only. Its versions omit some clonotypes, under half of them owing to an unresolved V gene in the studies checked, with the rest unexplained. D and trimming come from the DNA, and the V and J calls and clone size come from that table. The sample profile shows approximately 11,000 clones; around 85% of them were found once. Of the sample, over 0.45% is held by the ten largest clones.

The twin pairs came from the European Cystic Fibrosis Twin and Sibling Study Cohort, which recruited patients from more than 150 CF clinics across 14 European countries. Zygosity and CFTR genotype were verified in-house, and zygosity was tested by multiplex PCR of nine short tandem repeat loci. Peripheral blood was taken from each twin, and clinical parameters were recorded on the day of blood sampling. Phenol/chloroform extraction was used to isolate genomic DNA from peripheral blood cells, and the DNA was then kept in TE buffer at 4 degrees C. The cysteine opens and the phenylalanine closes a CDR3 of 15 amino acids. Of the read, only the CDR3 DNA is kept; its 45 bases are in frame from base 1. CDR1 MGHRA and CDR2 YSYEKL were looked up in the germline V gene. V gives up 3 bases and J gives up 0 bases, and the segment between their germline ends measures 8 bases.

Recombination connected TRBV4-1 to TRBJ1-4; a confident D gene designation cannot be given. The sequence was obtained from a man aged 18 to 30 with cystic fibrosis. The sequenced sample was blood. The CDR3 protein sequence reads: CASSHPGTTNEKLFF. The DNA is TGCGCCAGCAGCCACCCTGGGACAACTAATGAAAAACTGTTTTTT.